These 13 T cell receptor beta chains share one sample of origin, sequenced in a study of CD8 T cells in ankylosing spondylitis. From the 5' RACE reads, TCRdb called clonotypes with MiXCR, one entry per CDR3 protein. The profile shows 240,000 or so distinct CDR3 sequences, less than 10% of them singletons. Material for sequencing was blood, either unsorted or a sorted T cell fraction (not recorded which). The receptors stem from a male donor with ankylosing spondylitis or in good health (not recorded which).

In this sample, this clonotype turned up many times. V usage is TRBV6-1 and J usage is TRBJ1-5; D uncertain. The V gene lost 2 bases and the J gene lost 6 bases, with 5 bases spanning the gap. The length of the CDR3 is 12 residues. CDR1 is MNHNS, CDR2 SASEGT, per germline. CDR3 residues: CASSEIRQPQHF. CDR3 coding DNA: TGTGCCAGCAGTGAAATTCGTCAGCCCCAGCATTTT.

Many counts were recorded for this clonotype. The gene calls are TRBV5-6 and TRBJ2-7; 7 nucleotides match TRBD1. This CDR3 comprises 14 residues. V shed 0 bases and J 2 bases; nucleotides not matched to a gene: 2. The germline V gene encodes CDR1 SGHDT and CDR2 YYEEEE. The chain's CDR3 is CASSLVGQTYEQYF. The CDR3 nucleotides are TGTGCCAGCAGCTTGGTGGGACAGACCTACGAGCAGTACTTC.

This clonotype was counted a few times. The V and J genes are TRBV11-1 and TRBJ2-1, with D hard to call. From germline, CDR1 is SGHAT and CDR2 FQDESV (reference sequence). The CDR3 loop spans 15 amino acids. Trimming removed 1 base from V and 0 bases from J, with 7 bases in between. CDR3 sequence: CASSLGISSYNEQFF. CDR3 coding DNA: TGTGCCAGCAGCTTAGGTATAAGCTCCTACAATGAGCAGTTCTTC.

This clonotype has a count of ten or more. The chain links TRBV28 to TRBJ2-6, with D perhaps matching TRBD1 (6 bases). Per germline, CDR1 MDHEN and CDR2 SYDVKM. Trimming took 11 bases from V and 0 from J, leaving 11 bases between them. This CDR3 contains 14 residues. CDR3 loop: CAGQSSSGANVLTF. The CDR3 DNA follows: TGTGCCGGACAGAGCTCCTCTGGGGCCAACGTCCTGACTTTC. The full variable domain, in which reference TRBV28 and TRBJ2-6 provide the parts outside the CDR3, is DVKVTQSSRYLVKRTGEKVFLECVQDMDHENMFWYRQDPGLGLRLIYFSYDVKMKEKGDIPEGYSVSREKKERFSLILESASTNQTSMYLCAGQSSSGANVLTFGAGSRLTVL.

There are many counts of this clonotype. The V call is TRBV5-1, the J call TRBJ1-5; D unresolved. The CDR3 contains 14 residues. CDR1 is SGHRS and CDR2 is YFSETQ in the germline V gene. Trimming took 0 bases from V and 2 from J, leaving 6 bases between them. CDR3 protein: CASSLETGNQPQHF. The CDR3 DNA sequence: TGCGCCAGCAGCTTGGAGACCGGCAATCAGCCCCAGCATTTT.

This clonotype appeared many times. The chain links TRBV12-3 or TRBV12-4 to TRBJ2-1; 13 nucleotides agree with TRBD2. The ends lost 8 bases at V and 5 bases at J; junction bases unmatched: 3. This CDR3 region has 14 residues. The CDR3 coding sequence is TGTGCCAGCCGACTAGCGGGAGGAAACAATGAGCAGTTCTTC. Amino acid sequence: CASRLAGGNNEQFF.

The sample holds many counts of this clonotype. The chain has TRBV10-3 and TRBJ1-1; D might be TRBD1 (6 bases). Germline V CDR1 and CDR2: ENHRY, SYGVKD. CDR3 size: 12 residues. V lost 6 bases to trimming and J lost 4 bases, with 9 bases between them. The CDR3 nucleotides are TGTGCCATCAGGGGGGGCGGCACTGAAGCTTTCTTT. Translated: CAIRGGGTEAFF.

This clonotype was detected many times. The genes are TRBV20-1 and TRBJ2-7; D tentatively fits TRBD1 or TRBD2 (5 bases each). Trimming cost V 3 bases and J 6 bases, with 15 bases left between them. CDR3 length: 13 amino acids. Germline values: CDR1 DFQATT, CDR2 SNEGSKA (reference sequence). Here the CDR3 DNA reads TGCAGTGCTAGTGGGGACCTAGGGCTCGAGCAGTACTTC. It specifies CSASGDLGLEQYF.

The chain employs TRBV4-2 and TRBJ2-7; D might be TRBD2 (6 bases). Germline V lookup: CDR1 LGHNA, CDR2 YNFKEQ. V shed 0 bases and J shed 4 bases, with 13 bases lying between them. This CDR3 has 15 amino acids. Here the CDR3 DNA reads TGTGCCAGCAGCCAAGATGAGGACTATCATTACGAGCAGTACTTC. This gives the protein CASSQDEDYHYEQYF.

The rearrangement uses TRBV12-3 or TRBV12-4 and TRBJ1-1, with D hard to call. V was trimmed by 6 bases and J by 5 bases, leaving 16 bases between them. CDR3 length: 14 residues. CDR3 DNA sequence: TGTGCCAGCAGCTCCGGAGGGATACGGACTGAAGCTTTCTTT. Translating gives CASSSGGIRTEAFF.

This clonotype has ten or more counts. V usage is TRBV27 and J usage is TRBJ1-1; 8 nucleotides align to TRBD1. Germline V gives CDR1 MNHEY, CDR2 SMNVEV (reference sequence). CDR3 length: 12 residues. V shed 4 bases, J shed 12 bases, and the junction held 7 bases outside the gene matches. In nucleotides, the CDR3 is TGTGCCAGCAGTTCATTGGACAGGGTTACTTTCTTT. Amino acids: CASSSLDRVTFF.

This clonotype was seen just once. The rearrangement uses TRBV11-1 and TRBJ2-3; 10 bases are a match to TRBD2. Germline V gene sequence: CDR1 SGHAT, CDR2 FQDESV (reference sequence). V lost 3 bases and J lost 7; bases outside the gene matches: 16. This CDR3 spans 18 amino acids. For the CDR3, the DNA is TGTGCCAGCAGCTTGATACCGATGCTAGCGGGAGTTATACATACGCAGTATTTT. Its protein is CASSLIPMLAGVIHTQYF.

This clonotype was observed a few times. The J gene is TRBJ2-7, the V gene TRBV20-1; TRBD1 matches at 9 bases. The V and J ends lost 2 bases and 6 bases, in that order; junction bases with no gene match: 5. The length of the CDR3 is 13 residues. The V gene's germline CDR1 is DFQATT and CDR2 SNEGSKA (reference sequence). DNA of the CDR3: TGCAGTGCTAGAAACAGGGGGCGCAGCGAGCAGTACTTC. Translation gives CSARNRGRSEQYF.